This T cell receptor (beta chain) emerged from a study of T cells after yellow fever vaccination. Broader study findings: One caveat is that FACS-sorted repertoires could contain abundant clonotypes contaminating from the bulk population.

This clonotype was recorded a few times. Its cognate antigen is unknown. The V gene's germline CDR1 is LNHNV and CDR2 YYDKDF (reference sequence). With 5 bases removed from V and 0 bases from J, the gap between germline ends came to 13 bases. The CDR3 covers 15 residues. TCRdb analysed the 5' RACE reads with MiXCR anew, one entry per CDR3 protein. The table has 80,000 to 100,000 distinct CDR3 sequences, under 6.5% seen once. The V call is TRBV15, the J call TRBJ1-1, with a possible D match to TRBD1 (5 bases). The clonotype comes from a young man who received the YFV17D yellow fever vaccine. Material: CD8+ T cells sorted from PBMCs, obtained 10 days after the yellow fever booster vaccination. CDR3 DNA: TGTGCCACCAGCGGTTCAGGGCGCATGAACACTGAAGCTTTCTTT. Protein: CATSGSGRMNTEAFF.